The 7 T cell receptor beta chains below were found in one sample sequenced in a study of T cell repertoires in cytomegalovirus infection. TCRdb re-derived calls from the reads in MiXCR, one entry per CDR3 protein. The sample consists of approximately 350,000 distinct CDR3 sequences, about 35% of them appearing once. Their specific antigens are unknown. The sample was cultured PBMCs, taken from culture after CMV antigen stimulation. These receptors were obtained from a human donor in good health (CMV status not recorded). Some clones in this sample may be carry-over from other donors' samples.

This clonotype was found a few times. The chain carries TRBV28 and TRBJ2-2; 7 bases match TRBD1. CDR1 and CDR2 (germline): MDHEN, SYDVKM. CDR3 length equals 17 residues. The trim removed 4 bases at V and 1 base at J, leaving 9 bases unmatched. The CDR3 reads CASSSYRGPRNTGELFF. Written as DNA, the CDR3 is TGTGCCAGCAGTTCCTACAGGGGCCCACGGAACACCGGGGAGCTGTTTTTT.

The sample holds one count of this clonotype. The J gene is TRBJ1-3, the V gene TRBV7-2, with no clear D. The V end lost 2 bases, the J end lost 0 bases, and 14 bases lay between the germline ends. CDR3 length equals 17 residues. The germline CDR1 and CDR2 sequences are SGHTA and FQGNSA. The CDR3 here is CTSSLNGPPSSGNTIYF. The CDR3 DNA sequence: TGTACCAGCAGCTTAAATGGACCGCCGAGCTCTGGAAACACCATATATTTT.

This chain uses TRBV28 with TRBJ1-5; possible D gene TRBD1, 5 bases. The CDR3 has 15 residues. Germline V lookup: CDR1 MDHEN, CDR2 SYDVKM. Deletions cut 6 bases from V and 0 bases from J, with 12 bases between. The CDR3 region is CASRWDGNSNQPQHF. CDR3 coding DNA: TGTGCCAGCAGATGGGACGGAAATAGCAATCAGCCCCAGCATTTT.

This chain's CDR3 is CASSEVSYTGELFF. The CDR3 nucleotides are TGCGCCAGCAGTGAAGTGAGCTACACCGGGGAGCTGTTTTTT. The chain joins TRBV10-2 to TRBJ2-2; no firm D call. V was trimmed by 3 bases and J by 3 bases, leaving 8 bases between them. CDR3 length: 14 residues. Germline-derived CDR1 and CDR2 are WSHSY and SAAADI.

CDR3 coding DNA: TGTGCCAGCAGCGTAGAAGGCAGTGAGACCCAGTACTTC. The encoded protein is CASSVEGSETQYF. V and J are TRBV9 and TRBJ2-5; D remains ambiguous. Germline-derived CDR1 and CDR2 are SGDLS and YYNGEE. The CDR3 has 13 amino acids. With 0 bases removed from V and 5 bases from J, the gap between germline ends came to 8 bases.

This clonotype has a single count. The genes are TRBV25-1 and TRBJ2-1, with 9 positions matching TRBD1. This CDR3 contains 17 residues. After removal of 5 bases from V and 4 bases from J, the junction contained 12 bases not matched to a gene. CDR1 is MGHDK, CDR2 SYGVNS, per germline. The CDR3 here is CASSNTGGRSYYNEQFF. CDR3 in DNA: TGTGCCAGCAGTAACACAGGGGGCCGGTCGTATTACAATGAGCAGTTCTTC.

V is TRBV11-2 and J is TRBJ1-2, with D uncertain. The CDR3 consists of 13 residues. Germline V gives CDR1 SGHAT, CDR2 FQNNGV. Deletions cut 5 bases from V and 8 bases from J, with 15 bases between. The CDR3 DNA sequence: TGTGCCAGCAGCACCGGTCCCCGATGGGGCTACACCTTC. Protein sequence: CASSTGPRWGYTF.